Included here is one T cell receptor beta chain sequence, with context. Its antigen is not known. This sample was included in a study of OX40 agonist ivuxolimab in advanced cancers. Study-level background: From 23 to 79 years was the age range, with a mean of around 56 years, and around 80% were male.

Germline CDR1 reads MNHNS; CDR2 reads SASEGT. The ends lost 2 bases at V and 0 bases at J; junction bases unmatched: 6. The CDR3 is 18 residues long. Sequenced by immunoSEQ multiplex PCR; TCRdb stores in-frame clones only, minus some. Of 60,000 to 75,000 clones in the sample, 75% to 90% were seen once. Whole-study findings and limits: Expanded clones belonging to CD8+ T cells outnumbered, on average, those of CD4+.

The chain links TRBV6-1 to TRBJ1-5; 11 bases map to TRBD1. The sequences come from CD4+ or CD8+ T cells sorted from blood, collected in a trial of the OX40 agonist ivuxolimab. The TCR sequence derives from an adult with an advanced solid tumor such as melanoma, head and neck, liver or kidney cancer. The CDR3 region has the DNA TGTGCCAGCAGTGAACGGACAGGGGGCTCCTATAGCAATCAGCCCCAGCATTTT. Translated, it gives CASSERTGGSYSNQPQHF.